Listed below are T cell receptor beta chains from one sample, sequenced in a study of blood T cells in healthy people across ages. TCRdb re-derived calls from the 5' RACE reads in MiXCR, one entry per CDR3 protein. This table holds approximately 690,000 distinct CDR3 sequences, under 70% found once. The sequenced sample consisted of blood. Every receptor here comes from a man aged 55 to 69 in good health. Each CDR3 is given with its conserved first and last residue. The D gene is left open where the match is weak. Clone size appears in some rows only: once, few, many, or a class for an expanded clone.

D gene	clone size	J gene	V gene	CDR3 DNA	CDR3 protein
-	-	TRBJ2-1	TRBV29-1	TGCAGCGTTGAGGGGGCGGGGGATGAGCAGTTCTTC	CSVEGAGDEQFF
-	-	TRBJ2-6	TRBV9	TGTGCCAGCAGCGTAGCGGCAGTGAGCTCTGGGGCCAACGTCCTGACTTTC	CASSVAAVSSGANVLTF
TRBD2	-	TRBJ2-5	TRBV3-1	TGTGCCAGCAGCCAAGTTAGTACTAGCGGGGGTGAGACCCAGTACTTC	CASSQVSTSGGETQYF
-	-	TRBJ2-3	TRBV7-9	TGTGCCAGCAGCTTAGCGACTAATACGCAGTATTTT	CASSLATNTQYF
-	-	TRBJ1-1	TRBV18	TGTGCCAGCTCAGTCGACAGGAACACTGAAGCTTTCTTT	CASSVDRNTEAFF
TRBD1	-	TRBJ1-2	TRBV3-1	TGTGCCAGCAGCCTTCCGGGACAGGGAGAATATGGCTACACCTTC	CASSLPGQGEYGYTF
-	-	TRBJ2-5	TRBV5-1	TGCGCCAGCAGCAGGGTGACCAACCAAGAGACCCAGTACTTC	CASSRVTNQETQYF
-	-	TRBJ2-5	TRBV7-2	TGTGCCAGCAGCTTACCCAGGGGCGAGACCCAGTACTTC	CASSLPRGETQYF
TRBD2	-	TRBJ2-5	TRBV18	TGTGCCAGCTCACCTGGGACTAACGAGGGAGAGACCCAGTACTTC	CASSPGTNEGETQYF
-	-	TRBJ2-1	TRBV9	TGTGTCAGCAGCATTAGCGCCAGCTCCTACAATGAGCAGTTCTTC	CVSSISASSYNEQFF
-	-	TRBJ2-7	TRBV6-5	TGTGCCAGCAGAGACCAACGGAGCTCCTACAATGAGCAGTACTTC	CASRDQRSSYNEQYF
TRBD1	-	TRBJ2-7	TRBV12-3/TRBV12-4	TGTGCCAGCAGTTGGGACAGGTCGTCCGAGCAGTACTTC	CASSWDRSSEQYF
TRBD1	-	TRBJ2-1	TRBV14	TGTGCCAGCAGCCCCCAAGGGGGCCTGGTGGGACAACGGGTGAAGCAGTTCTTC	CASSPQGGLVGQRVKQFF
TRBD2	-	TRBJ2-2	TRBV6-2/TRBV6-3	TGTGCCAGCGCCCCGGGGGGGCGGGAGCTGTTTTTT	CASAPGGRELFF
TRBD1	-	TRBJ2-3	TRBV6-1	TGTGCCAGCACCCTTCGACAGGGAGATACGCAGTATTTT	CASTLRQGDTQYF
-	many	TRBJ2-5	TRBV7-2	TGTGCCAGCAGCCCCGGTTGGGAGACCCAGTACTTC	CASSPGWETQYF
-	-	TRBJ2-2	TRBV3-1	TGTGCCAGCAGCCAAGTGGCGGGACACACCGGGGAGCTGTTTTTT	CASSQVAGHTGELFF
TRBD1	-	TRBJ2-6	TRBV5-1	TGCGCCAGCAGCTCGGGACAGGGCCCTTACGGGGCCAACGTCCTGACTTTC	CASSSGQGPYGANVLTF
-	few	TRBJ2-5	TRBV6-1	TGTGCCAGCAGTGATTGGGCAGAAGAGACCCAGTACTTC	CASSDWAEETQYF
TRBD2	-	TRBJ2-4	TRBV7-2	TGTGCCAGCAGCTTAGGGGGTTGGCTAACGGGGGGAGACATTCAGTACTTC	CASSLGGWLTGGDIQYF
-	-	TRBJ2-7	TRBV21-1	TGTGCCAGCAGGTCTCTCATGGGACGGCTTCCCGATTACTACGAGCAGTACTTC	CASRSLMGRLPDYYEQYF
TRBD2	-	TRBJ2-7	TRBV7-2	TGTGCCAGCAGCACACTAGCGGGGGGGCTGTACGAGCAGTACTTC	CASSTLAGGLYEQYF
TRBD2	-	TRBJ2-3	TRBV19	TGTGCCAGTAGTGTGCCCCTAGCGGGGGGTCTAGATACGCAGTATTTT	CASSVPLAGGLDTQYF
TRBD1	-	TRBJ1-2	TRBV4-1	TGCGCCAGCAGGACAGGGGGCATGGGTGGCTACACCTTC	CASRTGGMGGYTF
TRBD2	-	TRBJ2-7	TRBV6-2/TRBV6-3	TGTGCCAGCAGTTACGGGACTAACAACCCCTACGAGCAGTACTTC	CASSYGTNNPYEQYF
TRBD2	-	TRBJ2-1	TRBV20-1	TGCAGTGCTAGAGATCGGGGGGGAGGCTCCTACAATGAGCAGTTCTTC	CSARDRGGGSYNEQFF
-	-	TRBJ2-3	TRBV20-1	TGCAGTGCTAGTGACATCCCAAGGGGGGTGAGGGTAGATACGCAGTATTTT	CSASDIPRGVRVDTQYF
-	-	TRBJ2-4	TRBV29-1	TGCAGCGTTGCGGGCGGGGAGAACATTCAGTACTTC	CSVAGGENIQYF
-	-	TRBJ1-1	TRBV5-1	TGCGCCAGCAGCTCGGACAGCATGAACACTGAAGCTTTCTTT	CASSSDSMNTEAFF
TRBD1	-	TRBJ1-2	TRBV4-2	TGTGCCAGCAGCTACCGGGACAGGGAGGCTAACTATGGCTACACCTTC	CASSYRDREANYGYTF
TRBD2	-	TRBJ2-7	TRBV20-1	TGCAGCCCCGATTCACTAGCGAACCCCTACGAGCAGTACTTC	CSPDSLANPYEQYF
TRBD2	-	TRBJ2-1	TRBV20-1	TGCAGTGCTCCACGGGGGGGCCCTAGGAATGAGCAGTTCTTC	CSAPRGGPRNEQFF
-	few	TRBJ2-4	TRBV20-1	TGCAGTGCTAGAGACAGGGGTTTCAAGGACATTCAGTACTTC	CSARDRGFKDIQYF
TRBD1	-	TRBJ2-7	TRBV5-1	TGCGCCAGCAGGGTGGGGACAGCGGTCTACGAGCAGTACTTC	CASRVGTAVYEQYF
-	few	TRBJ2-5	TRBV27	TGTGCCAGCAGTTTATTGCGCAGGGGAGGCGAGACCCAGTACTTC	CASSLLRRGGETQYF
TRBD2	once	TRBJ2-5	TRBV12-3/TRBV12-4	TGTGCCACTGGGACTAGCGGGACGGAGACCCAGTACTTC	CATGTSGTETQYF
-	-	TRBJ1-2	TRBV4-2	TGTGCCAGCAGCCAAAGCGCAGGAAAGAACTATGGCTACACCTTC	CASSQSAGKNYGYTF
-	-	TRBJ2-5	TRBV7-2	TGTGCCAGCAGCTTACTCTTAGGGACCGGGGAGACCCAGTACTTC	CASSLLLGTGETQYF
TRBD2	few	TRBJ2-7	TRBV20-1	TGCAGTGCTAGGACTCCTAGCGGGGGGGACGAGCAGTACTTC	CSARTPSGGDEQYF
-	-	TRBJ1-5	TRBV21-1	TGTGCCAGCAGCAAAGCAGGGGGCCGGCAGCCCCAGCATTTT	CASSKAGGRQPQHF
-	-	TRBJ1-3	TRBV7-2	TGTGCCAGCAGCCTTCGCCTTCGGGCCGACCGGACTGGAAACACCATATATTTT	CASSLRLRADRTGNTIYF
-	-	TRBJ2-7	TRBV27	TGTGCCAGCAGTTTCGGACTCCCGGGGATTTACGAGCAGTACTTC	CASSFGLPGIYEQYF
-	few	TRBJ1-6	TRBV20-1	TGCAGTGCTAGGCCGGGACTACTTTCACCCCTCCACTTT	CSARPGLLSPLHF
TRBD2	once	TRBJ2-5	TRBV2	TGTGCCAGCAGTAAACTAGCGACGGGGGAGACCCAGTACTTC	CASSKLATGETQYF
-	-	TRBJ2-1	TRBV10-3	TGTGCCATCTCAGGGAGCTCCTGCAATGAGCAGTTCTTC	CAISGSSCNEQFF
-	-	TRBJ2-5	TRBV6-6	TGTGCCAGCAGTTACTCGAACAGGGCCCTCTTGGAGACCCAGTACTTC	CASSYSNRALLETQYF
TRBD2	-	TRBJ2-7	TRBV20-1	TGCAGTGCTAGAGGCCGGGGGGGGCCATGCGAGCAGTACTTC	CSARGRGGPCEQYF
TRBD2	-	TRBJ2-3	TRBV29-1	TGCAGCGTTCAGGGAGGGAGCACAGATACGCAGTATTTT	CSVQGGSTDTQYF
TRBD2	-	TRBJ2-1	TRBV7-2	TGTGCCAGCAGAATCAGCGGGAACGCCTACAATGAGCAGTTCTTC	CASRISGNAYNEQFF
-	few	TRBJ2-7	TRBV10-3	TGTGCCATCAGTGAGTCCCAAGACACCTCCTACGAGCAGTACTTC	CAISESQDTSYEQYF
-	-	TRBJ1-4	TRBV6-5	TGTGCCAGCAGGGACAGCGGAAATGAAAAACTGTTTTTT	CASRDSGNEKLFF